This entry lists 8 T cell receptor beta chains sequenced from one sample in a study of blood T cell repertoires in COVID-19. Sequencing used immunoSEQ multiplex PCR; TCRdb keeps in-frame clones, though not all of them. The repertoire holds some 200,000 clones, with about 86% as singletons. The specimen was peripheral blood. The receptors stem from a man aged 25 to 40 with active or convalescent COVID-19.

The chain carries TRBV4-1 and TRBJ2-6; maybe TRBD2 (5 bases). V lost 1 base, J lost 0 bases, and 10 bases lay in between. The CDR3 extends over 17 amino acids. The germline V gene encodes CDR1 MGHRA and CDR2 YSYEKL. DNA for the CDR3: TGCGCCAGCAGCCAAGGCGGAGGACCCTCTGGGGCCAACGTCCTGACTTTC. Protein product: CASSQGGGPSGANVLTF.

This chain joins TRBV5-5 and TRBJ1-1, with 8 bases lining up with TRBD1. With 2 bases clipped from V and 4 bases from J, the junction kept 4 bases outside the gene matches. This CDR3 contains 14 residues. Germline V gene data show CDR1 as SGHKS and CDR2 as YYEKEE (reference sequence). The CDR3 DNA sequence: TGTGCCAGCAGCTTTAGGACAGGGCCCACTGAAGCTTTCTTT. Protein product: CASSFRTGPTEAFF.

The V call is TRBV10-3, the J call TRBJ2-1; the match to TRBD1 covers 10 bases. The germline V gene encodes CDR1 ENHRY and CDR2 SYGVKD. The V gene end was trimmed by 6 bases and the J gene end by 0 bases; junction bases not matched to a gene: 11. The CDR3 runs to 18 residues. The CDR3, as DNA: TGTGCCATCAGGCCAGCCCGAGACAGGGGGCTCTCCTACAATGAGCAGTTCTTC. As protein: CAIRPARDRGLSYNEQFF.

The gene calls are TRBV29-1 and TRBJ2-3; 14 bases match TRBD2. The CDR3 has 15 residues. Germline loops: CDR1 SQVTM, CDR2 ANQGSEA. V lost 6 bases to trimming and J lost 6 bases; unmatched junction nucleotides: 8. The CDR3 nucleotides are TGCAGCGTGGCCGGACTAGCGGGGGGAATGGATACGCAGTATTTT. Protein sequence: CSVAGLAGGMDTQYF.

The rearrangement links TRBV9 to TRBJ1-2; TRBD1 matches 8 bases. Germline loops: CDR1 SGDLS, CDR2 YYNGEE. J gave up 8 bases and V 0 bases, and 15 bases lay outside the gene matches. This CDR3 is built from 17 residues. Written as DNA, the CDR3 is TGTGCCAGCAGCGTAGGGCAGGGGGCGAGGACCCTTGGCGGCTACACCTTC. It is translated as CASSVGQGARTLGGYTF. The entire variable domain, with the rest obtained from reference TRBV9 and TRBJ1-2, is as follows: DSGVTQTPKHLITATGQRVTLRCSPRSGDLSVYWYQQSLDQGLQFLIQYYNGEERAKGNILERFSAQQFPDLHSELNLSSLELGDSALYFCASSVGQGARTLGGYTFGSGTRLTVV.

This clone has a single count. In DNA form, the CDR3 reads TGTGCCAGCAGCTTGGGACAGGGTCCAAACGAGCAGTACGTC. Amino acids: CASSLGQGPNEQYV. The gene calls are TRBV13 and TRBJ2-7; 9 nucleotides align to TRBD1. The CDR3 runs 14 residues. Losses at the gene ends were 3 bases for V and 5 bases for J; bases not matched to a gene: 5. The germline gives CDR1 PRHDT, CDR2 FYEKMQ (reference sequence).

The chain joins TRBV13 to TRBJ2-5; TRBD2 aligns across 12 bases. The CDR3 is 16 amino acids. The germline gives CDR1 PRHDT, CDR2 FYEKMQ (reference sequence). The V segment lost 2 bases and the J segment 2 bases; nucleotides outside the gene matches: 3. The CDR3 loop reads CASSLYGTSGQETQYF. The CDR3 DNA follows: TGTGCCAGCAGCTTATATGGGACTAGCGGGCAAGAGACCCAGTACTTC. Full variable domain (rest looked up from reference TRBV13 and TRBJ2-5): AAGVIQSPRHLIKEKRETATLKCYPIPRHDTVYWYQQGPGQDPQFLISFYEKMQSDKGSIPDRFSAQQFSDYHSELNMSSLELGDSALYFCASSLYGTSGQETQYFGPGTRLLVL.

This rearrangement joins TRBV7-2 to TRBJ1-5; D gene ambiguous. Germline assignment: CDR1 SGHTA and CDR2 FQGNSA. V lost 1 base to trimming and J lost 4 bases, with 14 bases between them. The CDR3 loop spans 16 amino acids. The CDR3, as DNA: TGTGCCAGCAGCTTAGGAGCTCCGGGAACAAATCAGCCCCAGCATTTT. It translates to CASSLGAPGTNQPQHF.